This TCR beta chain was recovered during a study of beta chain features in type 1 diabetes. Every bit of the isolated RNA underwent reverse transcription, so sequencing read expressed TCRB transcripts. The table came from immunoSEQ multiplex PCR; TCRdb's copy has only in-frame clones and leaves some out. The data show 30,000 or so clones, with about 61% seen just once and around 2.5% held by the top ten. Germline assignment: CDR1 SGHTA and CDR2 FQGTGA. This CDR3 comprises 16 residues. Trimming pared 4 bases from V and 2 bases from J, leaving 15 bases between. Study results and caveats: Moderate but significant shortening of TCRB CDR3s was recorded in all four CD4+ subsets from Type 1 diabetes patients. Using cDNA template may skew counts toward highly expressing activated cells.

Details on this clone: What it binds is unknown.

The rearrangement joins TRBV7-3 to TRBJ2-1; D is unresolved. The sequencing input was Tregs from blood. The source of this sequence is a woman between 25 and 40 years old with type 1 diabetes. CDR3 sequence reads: CASSSLLAETYNEQFF. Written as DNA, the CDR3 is TGTGCCAGCAGCTCCCTTTTAGCTGAAACCTACAATGAGCAGTTCTTC.